These 27 T cell receptor beta chains share one sample of origin, sequenced in a study of T cell responses to AZD1222 COVID-19 vaccine. Assay used: immunoSEQ multiplex PCR; TCRdb lists only in-frame clones, some missing. The sample contains approximately 100,000 clones, nearly 90% of which appear only once. Material: peripheral blood, obtained on day 0 of AZD1222 vaccination. The receptor source for this set is an adult in good health.

A remark on this clone: In the same sample, other DNA sequences code for this CDR3. The rearrangement uses TRBV5-1 and TRBJ2-6; either TRBD1 or TRBD2 may supply D (5 bases each). There are 17 residues in the CDR3. The germline V gene encodes CDR1 SGHRS and CDR2 YFSETQ. Trimming took off 0 bases at V and 1 base at J, with 11 bases between the two ends. Written as DNA, the CDR3 is TGCGCCAGCAGCTTGGGAGGGGCCGGGTCTGGGGCCAACGTCCTGACTTTC. This encodes CASSLGGAGSGANVLTF.

The chain combines TRBV18 with TRBJ2-1; 11 bases fit TRBD1. CDR3 size: 16 residues. In germline, CDR1 is KGHSH, CDR2 LQKENI. J lost 6 bases, V lost 2 bases, and 6 bases had no gene match. The CDR3 nucleotides read TGTGCCAGCTCACCATTAGGACAGGGGGCGCTCAATGAGCAGTTCTTC. Translating gives CASSPLGQGALNEQFF.

This sequence joins TRBV12-3 or TRBV12-4 and TRBJ2-1; D uncertain. This CDR3 is 12 amino acids long. Trimming pared 5 bases from V and 10 bases from J, leaving 12 bases between. DNA of the CDR3: TGTGCCAGCAGTCCCTCACGACTGGAGCAGTTCTTC. Its translation: CASSPSRLEQFF.

The chain recombines TRBV2 with TRBJ1-1; D is uncertain. V lost 3 bases and J 7 bases, leaving 9 bases between the germline ends. Germline values: CDR1 SNHLY, CDR2 FYNNEI. The CDR3 is 12 residues long. The CDR3 loop is CASSDPWNEAFF. CDR3 nucleotides: TGTGCCAGCAGTGATCCATGGAATGAAGCTTTCTTT.

As DNA, the CDR3 is TGTGCCAGCAGCTTAGCAGGCCTCGATACGCAGTATTTT. Its protein product is CASSLAGLDTQYF. The genes are TRBV7-2 and TRBJ2-3; D is unclear. Germline V gene sequence: CDR1 SGHTA, CDR2 FQGNSA. The ends were cut back, 0 bases at V and 6 bases at J, with 7 bases in the middle. This CDR3 has 13 residues.

The V call is TRBV20-1, the J call TRBJ2-1; D could derive from TRBD1 or TRBD2 (5 bases each). V was trimmed by 3 bases and J by 10 bases, leaving 16 bases between them. Germline V gene sequence: CDR1 DFQATT, CDR2 SNEGSKA (reference sequence). The CDR3 loop spans 13 amino acids. This CDR3 reads CSASPPGTREQFF. DNA for the CDR3: TGCAGTGCTAGTCCTCCCGGGACGAGGGAGCAGTTCTTC.

This sequence joins TRBV3-1 (or the pseudogene TRBV3-2) and TRBJ1-2, with D possibly TRBD1 on 5 matching bases. Germline CDR1 and CDR2: LGHDT and YNNKEL (reference sequence). The CDR3 is 16 residues long. V was shortened by 2 bases and J by 2 bases, with 15 bases between the two germline ends. DNA of the CDR3: TGTGCCAGCAGCCAATATCCCACAGGATTAAACTATGGCTACACCTTC. Protein: CASSQYPTGLNYGYTF.

The rearrangement uses TRBV27 and TRBJ1-1; possibly TRBD1 for D (5 bases). From germline, CDR1 is MNHEY and CDR2 SMNVEV (reference sequence). The germline V and J ends were trimmed by 4 bases and 10 bases, with 13 bases remaining between them. CDR3 length: 12 residues. CDR3 DNA: TGTGCCAGCAGTTCCAGGGTGGGTGGAGCTTTCTTT. This translates into CASSSRVGGAFF.

The CDR3 sequence: CAGEVSTGKNIQYF. The CDR3, as DNA: TGTGCCGGGGAAGTTAGTACTGGCAAAAACATTCAGTACTTC. The chain has TRBV2 and TRBJ2-4; D is unclear. Germline V gene lookup returns CDR1 SNHLY and CDR2 FYNNEI. The CDR3 contains 14 residues. V lost 11 bases, J lost 3 bases, and 17 bases lay in between.

The rearrangement uses TRBV11-3 and TRBJ1-2; no clear D gene. The CDR3 contains 14 residues. Germline V CDR1 and CDR2: SGHNT, YENEEA. Trimming pared 0 bases from V and 8 bases from J, leaving 13 bases between. The CDR3 here is CASSLDAGRGGYTF. For the CDR3, the DNA is TGTGCCAGCAGCTTAGATGCCGGCCGGGGAGGCTACACCTTC.

V and J are TRBV3-1 (or the pseudogene TRBV3-2) and TRBJ1-5; D gene uncertain. V gave up 2 bases and J gave up 4 bases, with 6 bases separating them. The CDR3 covers 13 residues. Germline V lookup: CDR1 LGHDT, CDR2 YNNKEL (reference sequence). The CDR3 DNA is TGTGCCAGCAGCCAACAGGTTAATCAGCCCCAGCATTTT. The encoded protein is CASSQQVNQPQHF.

This clone is a singleton in its sample. V usage is TRBV2 and J usage is TRBJ2-1; TRBD1 agrees at 9 bases. This CDR3 has 17 amino acids. Per the germline V gene, CDR1 is SNHLY and CDR2 is FYNNEI. J lost 1 base, V lost 2 bases, and 6 bases had no gene match. CDR3 sequence: CASSEFGQGISYNEQFF. CDR3 DNA: TGTGCCAGCAGTGAATTCGGACAGGGGATTTCCTACAATGAGCAGTTCTTC.

The rearrangement uses TRBV21-1 and TRBJ2-3; the table's D call, TRBD1, was not checked against the DNA. TRBV21-1 is a documented pseudogene. The CDR3 loop spans 15 amino acids. The CDR3 bases are TGTGCCAGTCGAAACAGACCGGGACAGACGGATACGCAGTATTTT. This encodes CASRNRPGQTDTQYF.

The V gene is TRBV2, the J gene TRBJ2-7; TRBD2 is a possible D gene (6 bases). Germline V gene lookup returns CDR1 SNHLY and CDR2 FYNNEI. CDR3 length: 14 amino acids. V gave up 1 base and J gave up 7 bases, with 14 bases separating them. CDR3 loop: CASSEGGGSLEQYV. In nucleotides, the CDR3 is TGTGCCAGCAGTGAAGGGGGAGGCTCCCTGGAGCAGTACGTC.

The gene calls are TRBV3-1 (or the pseudogene TRBV3-2) and TRBJ1-5; no clear D. Germline lookup yields CDR1 LGHDT and CDR2 YNNKEL (reference sequence). The germline V and J ends were trimmed by 2 bases and 3 bases, with 11 bases remaining between them. CDR3 length: 15 amino acids. The CDR3 nucleotides read TGTGCCAGCAGCCAAACGGGTTTACTCAATCAGCCCCAGCATTTT. It yields the protein CASSQTGLLNQPQHF.

This chain links TRBV2 with TRBJ1-2; 12 bases agree with TRBD1. The germline CDR1 and CDR2 sequences are SNHLY and FYNNEI. The CDR3 totals 15 residues. V lost 7 bases, J lost 4 bases, and 7 bases stayed unmatched. The CDR3 reads CASTRGTGGTYGYTF. The CDR3 DNA sequence: TGTGCCAGCACCAGAGGGACAGGGGGCACCTATGGCTACACCTTC.

CDR3 protein: CASTPTGNANYGYTF. The DNA for the CDR3 is TGTGCCAGCACCCCGACAGGGAACGCTAACTATGGCTACACCTTC. V and J are TRBV9 and TRBJ1-2, with 7 bases identical to TRBD1. In germline, CDR1 is SGDLS, CDR2 YYNGEE. CDR3 length: 15 residues. Losses at the gene ends were 6 bases for V and 0 bases for J; bases not matched to a gene: 8. The variable domain in full, with the rest retrieved from reference TRBV9 and TRBJ1-2, is DSGVTQTPKHLITATGQRVTLRCSPRSGDLSVYWYQQSLDQGLQFLIQYYNGEERAKGNILERFSAQQFPDLHSELNLSSLELGDSALYFCASTPTGNANYGYTFGSGTRLTVV.

The V gene is TRBV5-1, the J gene TRBJ2-1, with 8 bases that match TRBD2. The CDR3 loop spans 17 amino acids. J was trimmed by 6 bases and V by 2 bases; bases with no gene match: 13. The germline V gene encodes CDR1 SGHRS and CDR2 YFSETQ. CDR3 protein: CASSLGSGGFEVNEQFF. DNA for the CDR3: TGCGCCAGCAGCTTAGGAAGCGGGGGATTTGAGGTCAATGAGCAGTTCTTC.

The genes are TRBV21-1 and TRBJ2-7; the table's TRBD1 call for D was not verified on the DNA. TRBV21-1 is deemed a pseudogene. This CDR3 is built from 16 residues. In DNA, the CDR3 is TGTGCCAGCAGCAAAAGGGGACAGGGCCCCCCCTACGAGCAGTACGTC. This sequence encodes CASSKRGQGPPYEQYV.

Note on this clone: Other DNA sequences of this sample code for an identical CDR3. This chain joins TRBV12-3 or TRBV12-4 and TRBJ1-3; D not certain. V lost 5 bases and J 5 bases, leaving 1 base between the germline ends. The CDR3 sequence is 10 residues long. The CDR3 loop is CASSRNTIYF. CDR3 coding DNA: TGTGCCAGCAGTCGAAACACCATATATTTT.

This clone is a singleton in its sample. The V and J genes are TRBV30 and TRBJ2-7, with 11 positions matching TRBD1. The ends lost 5 bases at V and 6 bases at J; junction bases unmatched: 9. This CDR3 region has 14 residues. The V gene's germline CDR1 is GTSNPN and CDR2 SVGIG (reference sequence). The CDR3 protein is CAWGAGQGAGEQYF. The CDR3 DNA follows: TGTGCCTGGGGGGCCGGACAGGGGGCCGGCGAGCAGTACTTC.

The chain couples TRBV6-5 to TRBJ2-7; TRBD1 agrees at 7 bases. V was clipped by 5 bases and J by 2 bases; unmatched bases: 6. Germline V CDR1 and CDR2: MNHEY, SVGAGI. CDR3 length: 14 residues. The CDR3 protein is CASSPRTGPYEQYV. CDR3 sequence (DNA): TGTGCCAGCAGTCCCAGGACAGGCCCCTACGAGCAGTACGTC.

This chain connects TRBV11-3 to TRBJ1-2; 10 nucleotides match TRBD1. There are 15 residues in the CDR3. CDR1 and CDR2 from the germline V gene are SGHNT and YENEEA. The V gene end was trimmed by 4 bases and the J gene end by 0 bases; junction bases not matched to a gene: 2. CDR3 sequence: CASSSGTGANYGYTF. For the CDR3, the DNA is TGTGCCAGCAGCTCTGGGACAGGGGCTAACTATGGCTACACCTTC.

The rearrangement uses TRBV19 and TRBJ1-5; 7 nucleotides match TRBD1. Per the germline V gene, CDR1 is LNHDA and CDR2 is SQIVND (reference sequence). V dropped 7 bases and J dropped 5; count of bases not matched to a gene: 8. The CDR3 runs to 14 residues. The CDR3 DNA reads TGTGCCAGTAAGCTCCGGGACAGCTATCAGCCCCAGCATTTT. Amino acids: CASKLRDSYQPQHF.

The chain joins TRBV10-3 to TRBJ1-5; 7 bases match TRBD1. Germline values: CDR1 ENHRY, CDR2 SYGVKD. The CDR3 runs 14 residues. Trimming took 10 bases from V and 3 from J; bases not matched to a gene: 9. CDR3 in DNA: TGTGCCACCGCACGGACAGGCGACAATCAGCCCCAGCATTTT. Translation gives CATARTGDNQPQHF.

The chain has TRBV30 and TRBJ2-1; tentative D call: TRBD2 (5 bases). The germline CDR1 and CDR2 sequences are GTSNPN and SVGIG (reference sequence). V was clipped by 2 bases and J by 3 bases, with 17 bases between them. This CDR3 comprises 16 residues. CDR3 sequence (DNA): TGTGCCTGGAGTAGCGGCGCACGTTCACTCTACAATGAGCAGTTCTTC. Translated: CAWSSGARSLYNEQFF.

This clone was seen a single time. The chain uses TRBV5-1 and TRBJ1-3; no definite D call. The CDR3 spans 15 residues. Germline-derived CDR1 and CDR2 are SGHRS and YFSETQ. Trimming cost V 0 bases and J 2 bases, with 9 bases left between them. CDR3 sequence: CASSLEGVTGNTIYF. The CDR3 DNA reads TGCGCCAGCAGCTTGGAGGGTGTCACTGGAAACACCATATATTTT.